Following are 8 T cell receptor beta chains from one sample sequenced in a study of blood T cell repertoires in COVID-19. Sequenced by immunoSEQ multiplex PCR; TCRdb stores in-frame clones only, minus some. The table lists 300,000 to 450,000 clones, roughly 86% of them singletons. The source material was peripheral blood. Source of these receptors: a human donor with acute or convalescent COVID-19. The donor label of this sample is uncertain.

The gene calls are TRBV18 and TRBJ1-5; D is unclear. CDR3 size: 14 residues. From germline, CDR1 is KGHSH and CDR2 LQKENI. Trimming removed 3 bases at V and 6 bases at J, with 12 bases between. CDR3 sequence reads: CASSPVESGQPQHF. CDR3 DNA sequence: TGTGCCAGCTCACCCGTGGAGTCCGGTCAGCCCCAGCATTTT.

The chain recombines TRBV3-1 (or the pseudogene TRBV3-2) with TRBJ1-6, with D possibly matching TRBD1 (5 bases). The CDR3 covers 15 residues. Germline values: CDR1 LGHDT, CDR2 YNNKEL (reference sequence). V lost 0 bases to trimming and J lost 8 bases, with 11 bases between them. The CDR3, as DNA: TGTGCCAGCAGCCAAGATCCGGGGGGTGATTCACCCCTCCACTTT. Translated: CASSQDPGGDSPLHF.

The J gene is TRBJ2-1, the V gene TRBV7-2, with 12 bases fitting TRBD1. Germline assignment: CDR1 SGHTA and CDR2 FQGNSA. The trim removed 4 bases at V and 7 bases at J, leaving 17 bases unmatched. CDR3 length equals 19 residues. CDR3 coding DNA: TGTGCCAGCAGCTCGAACCCCGGGACAGGGGGCTTTATCGGTAATGAGCAGTTCTTC. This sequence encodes CASSSNPGTGGFIGNEQFF. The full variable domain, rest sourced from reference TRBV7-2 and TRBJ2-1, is GAGVSQSPSNKVTEKGKDVELRCDPISGHTALYWYRQSLGQGLEFLIYFQGNSAPDKSGLPSDRFSAERTGGSVSTLTIQRTQQEDSAVYLCASSSNPGTGGFIGNEQFFGPGTRLTVL.

CDR3 nucleotide sequence: TGTGCCAGCAGACTAGCGGAGAGCTCCTACGAGCAGTACTTC. Protein product: CASRLAESSYEQYF. The genes are TRBV2 and TRBJ2-7; 8 nucleotides match TRBD2. Trimming took 6 bases from V and 0 from J; bases not matched to a gene: 4. This CDR3 is 14 amino acids long. Looked up from germline, CDR1 is SNHLY and CDR2 is FYNNEI.

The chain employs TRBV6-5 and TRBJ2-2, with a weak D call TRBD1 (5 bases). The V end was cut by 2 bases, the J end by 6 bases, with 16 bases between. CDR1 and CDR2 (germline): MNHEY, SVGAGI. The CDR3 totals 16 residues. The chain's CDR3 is CASSYNGYRNPGELFF. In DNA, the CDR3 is TGTGCCAGCAGTTACAACGGTTACAGGAATCCCGGGGAGCTGTTTTTT.

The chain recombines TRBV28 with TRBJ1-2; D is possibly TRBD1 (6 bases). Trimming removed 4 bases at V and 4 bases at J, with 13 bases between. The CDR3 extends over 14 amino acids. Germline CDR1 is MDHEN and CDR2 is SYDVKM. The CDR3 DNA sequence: TGTGCCAGCAGTTATTTCGGACAGAGCTATGGCTACACCTTC. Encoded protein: CASSYFGQSYGYTF.

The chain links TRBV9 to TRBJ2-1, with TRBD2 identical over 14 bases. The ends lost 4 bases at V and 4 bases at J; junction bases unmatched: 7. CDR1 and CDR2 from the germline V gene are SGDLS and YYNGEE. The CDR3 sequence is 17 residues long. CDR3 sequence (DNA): TGTGCCAGCAGCCTCGGGACTAGCGGGAGAGCTTACAATGAGCAGTTCTTC. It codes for CASSLGTSGRAYNEQFF.

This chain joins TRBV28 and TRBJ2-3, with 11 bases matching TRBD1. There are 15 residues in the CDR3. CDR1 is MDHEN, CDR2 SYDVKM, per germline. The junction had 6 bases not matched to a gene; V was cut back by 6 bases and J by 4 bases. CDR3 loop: CASSLGQGEADTQYF. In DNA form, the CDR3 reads TGTGCCAGCAGCCTGGGACAGGGGGAAGCAGATACGCAGTATTTT.